What follows describes a single T cell receptor (beta chain). This clone was counted many times. The specificity of this receptor is unknown. Base qualities are not recorded, but no much larger clone differs from it by a single base. The data originate from a study of blood T cell repertoires in COVID-19 (TCRdb year 2020). Background for the entire study: Samples covering the acute and convalescent phases of COVID-19 were provided by collaborators in the United States, Italy and Spain. The material from the prospective study consisted of cDNA or gDNA derived from T cells, B-cell-depleted T cells, or PBMCs. Subjects who had been exposed to COVID-19, were actively infected with it, or had recovered from it provided the deeply sampled blood TCRbeta repertoires that made up the dataset. The repertoires were made available in a free public database intended to serve as a resource for research on the immune response to SARS-CoV-2. Samples were obtained from the ongoing ImmuneRACE study (first 160 participants) and from 1,200 or so subjects provided by 6 global collaborators. Nearly every sample came with metadata listing a de-identified subject ID, COVID-19 status, age in years and sex. Where HLA class I and class II types were available, the types were taken from metadata supplied by the sample provider, not from assay-based typing.

The germline V gene encodes CDR1 LNHNV and CDR2 YYDKDF (reference sequence). V and J lose 2 bases and 2 bases, and a span of 10 bases separates them. The CDR3 spans 15 residues, from the cysteine through the phenylalanine. This entry keeps only the CDR3 DNA: 45 bases, framed from base 1. TCRbeta CDR3 regions were amplified from genomic DNA by means of the immunoSEQ Assay, a bias-controlled multiplex PCR. The authors processed their data as follows. Nucleated cell counts per sample were estimated from amplification of reference gene primers within the assay. Sequence reads were collapsed and filtered to measure the absolute abundance of every unique TCRbeta CDR3 rearrangement. For each sample, productive Simpson clonality was calculated as the square root of Simpson's diversity index over productive rearrangements. As stored in TCRdb, this immuneACCESS dataset retains in-frame rearrangements with V and J assigned. A fraction of the clones does not appear; measured against another copy, unresolved V genes explain less than half of the discrepancy, and the remainder lacks a known reason. That table furnishes V, J and clone size, whereas the DNA furnished D and trimming. This sample is represented by 90,000 to 140,000 clones; 81% of them were singletons. The ten largest clones capture over 35% of the sample.

On the study overall, not on this receptor specifically: The amount of clinical and demographic metadata varied by source and participant and was provided uncurated.

Each collaborating institution followed its own protocols to collect whole blood in K2EDTA tubes. For TCRbeta analysis, collaborator samples were shipped as frozen whole blood, as isolated PBMCs, or as DNA extracted from either sample type. This sequence uses TRBV15 and TRBJ1-3; tentative D gene TRBD1, with 5 bases matching. The sequence derives from a man at least 80 years old with acute or convalescent COVID-19. Sequences were obtained from peripheral blood. CDR3 sequence: CATSRTSGTGNTIYF. The DNA sequence is as follows: TGTGCCACCAGCAGAACTTCAGGGACTGGAAACACCATATATTTT. The CDR3, completed at both ends by the reference TRBV15 and TRBJ1-3 genes, gives the full variable domain DAMVIQNPRYQVTQFGKPVTLSCSQTLNHNVMYWYQQKSSQAPKLLFHYYDKDFNNEADTPDNFQSRRPNTSFCFLDIRSPGLGDTAMYLCATSRTSGTGNTIYFGEGSWLTVV.